These 2 T cell receptor beta chains originate from one sample sequenced in a study of cytomegalovirus exposure and HLA in healthy donors. PCR employed 60 Vbeta and 13 Jbeta primers. Sequencing used immunoSEQ multiplex PCR; TCRdb keeps in-frame clones, though not all of them. This sample yields some 150,000 clones, of which around three fifths are seen a single time; less than 3.5% belongs to the top ten. Sequencing input: PBMCs. Every receptor here comes from a woman between 25 and 40 years old in good health and CMV-seropositive.

The chain has TRBV5-6 and TRBJ1-1; 11 bases align to TRBD1. V dropped 3 bases and J dropped 4; count of bases not matched to a gene: 5. The germline CDR1 and CDR2 sequences are SGHDT and YYEEEE. The CDR3 spans 15 residues. The CDR3 spells CASSSWGTGGTEAFF. Here the CDR3 DNA reads TGTGCCAGCAGCTCGTGGGGGACAGGGGGCACTGAAGCTTTCTTT.

This chain joins TRBV6-6 and TRBJ2-7; D gene unclear. Germline lookup yields CDR1 MNHNY and CDR2 SVGAGI (reference sequence). Trimming took off 0 bases at V and 5 bases at J, with 17 bases between the two ends. This CDR3 spans 16 amino acids. The CDR3 region has the DNA TGTGCCAGCAGTTACTCGATCGCCTCCTCAGGTCACGAGCAGTACTTC. Protein product: CASSYSIASSGHEQYF.